A selection of T cell receptor beta chains follows, all from one sample in a study of cytomegalovirus exposure and HLA in healthy donors. TCRdb keeps only in-frame clones here, not all; method: immunoSEQ multiplex PCR. The table has 150,000 to 200,000 clones, roughly nine tenths seen once; the top ten hold 3% to 3.5%. The sequenced material came from PBMCs. The receptors stem from a woman under 30 in good health and CMV-seropositive. The conserved cysteine and the conserved F or W are not part of the CDR3 here. A D gene is named only where the DNA matches it firmly.

cdr3_aa j_call d_call v_call
ASSLAEAGAYGYT TRBJ1-2 . TRBV5-1
ASSVAGGGQGYEQY TRBJ2-7 . TRBV9
ASSQLRDLAKNIQY TRBJ2-4 . TRBV4-2
ASSSTTGDNQPQH TRBJ1-5 . TRBV27
ASSFPGQGANTEAF TRBJ1-1 TRBD1 TRBV7-9
ASSHPTLEAGANVLT TRBJ2-6 . TRBV14
ASSVGGIRGQNEQF TRBJ2-1 TRBD1 TRBV9
ASSSRTSGERAGELF TRBJ2-2 TRBD2 TRBV27
ASKRNRGLNEKLF TRBJ1-4 . TRBV6-5
ASSPGLAGGSTDTQY TRBJ2-3 TRBD2 TRBV7-2
ASSQEPGQVGGQY TRBJ2-7 TRBD1 TRBV4-3
ATSPRRLLANYGYT TRBJ1-2 . TRBV15
ASSLVAVEGQF TRBJ2-1 . TRBV5-1
ASSFPGARAF TRBJ1-1 . TRBV5-4
AWSVTSGGKETQY TRBJ2-5 TRBD2 TRBV30
ASSFGKRESTDTQY TRBJ2-3 TRBD2 TRBV11-3
ASSLGGGGKNIQY TRBJ2-4 . TRBV6-5
ASSLTGTVTPQREKLF TRBJ1-4 TRBD1 TRBV7-9
ASSPRGTGNNQPQH TRBJ1-5 TRBD1 TRBV11-2
ASSVTSGGATVTDTQY TRBJ2-3 TRBD2 TRBV5-6
ASSLTRAAQPQH TRBJ1-5 . TRBV27
ASSIDLGGGDRYGYT TRBJ1-2 TRBD1 TRBV19
ATSRDYWLGGRARGTDTQY TRBJ2-3 TRBD2 TRBV15
SVVDPGTEAF TRBJ1-1 . TRBV29-1
ASSLRGFRPGLAGADTQY TRBJ2-3 TRBD2 TRBV28
ASSSGLAGGLEQF TRBJ2-1 TRBD2 TRBV5-1
ASSEGQGQDTQY TRBJ2-3 TRBD1 TRBV6-4
ASSYRPTGREEAF TRBJ1-1 . TRBV6-5
ASSPGDLAGNTDTQY TRBJ2-3 . TRBV13
ASRTLAGSTDTQY TRBJ2-3 TRBD2 TRBV6-1
ASSYSSGHLYEQY TRBJ2-7 . TRBV6-5
ASSNGLAGGFAYEQY TRBJ2-7 TRBD2 TRBV11-2
ASSLEGGHAKNIQY TRBJ2-4 . TRBV11-2
ASSLGGGRGELF TRBJ2-2 TRBD2 TRBV7-2
ASSSRQGSGYT TRBJ1-2 TRBD1 TRBV13
ASSPDRSSYNEQF TRBJ2-1 . TRBV7-7
ATSRTGLGTGELF TRBJ2-2 TRBD1 TRBV15
ASSLRGTGGGEKLF TRBJ1-4 TRBD1 TRBV5-1
ASSFSSTDTQY TRBJ2-3 . TRBV5-4
ASSLPGLADTNTGELF TRBJ2-2 TRBD2 TRBV5-6
ASSHILAGGRGGANVLT TRBJ2-6 TRBD2 TRBV19
ASVDPIVSGGADEQF TRBJ2-1 TRBD2 TRBV12-5
ASSWSGTRDFNYGYT TRBJ1-2 . TRBV28
ASSVRGSGRSGELF TRBJ2-2 TRBD2 TRBV6-1
ASTPMTGAYEQY TRBJ2-7 TRBD1 TRBV28
ASKPSAGGSYTQY TRBJ2-3 TRBD2 TRBV27
ASRERGGSYNEQF TRBJ2-1 TRBD2 TRBV25-1